The entry below describes one TCR beta chain. Its antigen is not identified. The data were obtained in a study of cytomegalovirus exposure and HLA in healthy donors. Study-level background: The Caucasian-associated ancestry cluster contained around four fifths of the approximately 400 genotyped donors. Study findings and constraints: Most TCR sequences were rare, but some public TCRs occurred in many donors. The authors enumerated around 150 TCR beta chains as linked to cytomegalovirus. One cluster of highly shared sequence variants probably arose as a sequencing artifact.

Germline V gene sequence: CDR1 MGHRA, CDR2 YSYEKL. This CDR3 has 17 amino acids. With V trimmed by 1 base and J by 3 bases, 8 bases remained unmatched. The PCR was carried out with 60 Vbeta primers and 13 Jbeta primers. Repertoires were generated with immunoSEQ multiplex PCR, while TCRdb's copy carries only in-frame clones and drops some. The sample includes tens of thousands of clones. The V and J genes are TRBV4-1 and TRBJ1-1, with TRBD1 matching over 10 bases. This receptor was obtained from a female donor in good health and CMV-seropositive. Sequencing was performed on PBMCs. The CDR3, as DNA: TGCGCCAGCAGCCAAGTGGCGGGGACAGGGGTTGACACTGAAGCTTTCTTT. It codes for CASSQVAGTGVDTEAFF.